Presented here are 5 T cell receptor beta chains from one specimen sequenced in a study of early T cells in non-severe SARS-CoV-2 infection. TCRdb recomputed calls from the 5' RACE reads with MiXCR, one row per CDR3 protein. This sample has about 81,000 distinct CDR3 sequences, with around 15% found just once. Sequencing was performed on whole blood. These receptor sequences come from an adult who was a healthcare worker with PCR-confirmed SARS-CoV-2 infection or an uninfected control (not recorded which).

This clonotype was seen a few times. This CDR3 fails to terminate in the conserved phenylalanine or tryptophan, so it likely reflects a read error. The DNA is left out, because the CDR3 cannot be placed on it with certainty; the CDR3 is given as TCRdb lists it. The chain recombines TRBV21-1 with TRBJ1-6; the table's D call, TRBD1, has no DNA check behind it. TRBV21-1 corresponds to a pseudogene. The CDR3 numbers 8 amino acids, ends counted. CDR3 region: CASTLSTG.

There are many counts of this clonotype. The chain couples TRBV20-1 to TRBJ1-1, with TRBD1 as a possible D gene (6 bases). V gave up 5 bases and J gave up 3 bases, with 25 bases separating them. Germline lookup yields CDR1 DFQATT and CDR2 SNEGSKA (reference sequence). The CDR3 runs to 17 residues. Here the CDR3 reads CSARYRDTTRLYTEAFF. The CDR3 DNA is TGCAGTGCTCGCTACCGGGACACTACTCGTTTGTACACTGAAGCTTTCTTT.

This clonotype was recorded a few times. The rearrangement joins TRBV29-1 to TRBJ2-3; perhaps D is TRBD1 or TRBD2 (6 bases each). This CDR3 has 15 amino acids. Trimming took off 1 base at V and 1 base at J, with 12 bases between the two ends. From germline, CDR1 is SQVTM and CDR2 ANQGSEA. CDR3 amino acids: CSVEVGGQGTDTQYF. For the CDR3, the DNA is TGCAGCGTTGAAGTCGGGGGCCAAGGCACAGATACGCAGTATTTT.

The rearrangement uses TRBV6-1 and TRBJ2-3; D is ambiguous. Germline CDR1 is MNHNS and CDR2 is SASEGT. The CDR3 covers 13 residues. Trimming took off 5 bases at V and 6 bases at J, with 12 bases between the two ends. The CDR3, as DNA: TGTGCCAGCAGTTTATTTTTGCGGGATACGCAGTATTTT. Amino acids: CASSLFLRDTQYF.

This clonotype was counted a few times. The CDR3 sequence is CASSRQGAGYGYTF. CDR3 bases: TGTGCCAGCAGTCGGCAGGGGGCTGGCTATGGCTACACCTTC. The chain employs TRBV12-3 or TRBV12-4 and TRBJ1-2; TRBD1 matches at 8 bases. This CDR3 comprises 14 residues. V lost 5 bases and J lost 4; bases outside the gene matches: 6.